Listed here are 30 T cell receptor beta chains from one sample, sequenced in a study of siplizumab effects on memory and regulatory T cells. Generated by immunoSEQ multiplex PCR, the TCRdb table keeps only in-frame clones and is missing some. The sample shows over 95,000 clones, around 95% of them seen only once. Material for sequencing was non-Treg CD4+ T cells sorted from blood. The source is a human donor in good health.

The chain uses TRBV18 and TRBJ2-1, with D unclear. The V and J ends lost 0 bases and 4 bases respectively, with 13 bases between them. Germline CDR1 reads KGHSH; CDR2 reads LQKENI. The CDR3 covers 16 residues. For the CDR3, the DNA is TGTGCCAGCTCACCACCGGTGGGATCTGGGTACAATGAGCAGTTCTTC. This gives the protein CASSPPVGSGYNEQFF.

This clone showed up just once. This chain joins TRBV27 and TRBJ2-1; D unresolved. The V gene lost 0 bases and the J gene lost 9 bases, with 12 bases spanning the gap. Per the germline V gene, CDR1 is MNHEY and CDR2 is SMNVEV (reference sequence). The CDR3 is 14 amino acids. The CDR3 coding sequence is TGTGCCAGCAGTTTATCCCGTTTGTCTCCTGAGCAGTTCTTC. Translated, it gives CASSLSRLSPEQFF.

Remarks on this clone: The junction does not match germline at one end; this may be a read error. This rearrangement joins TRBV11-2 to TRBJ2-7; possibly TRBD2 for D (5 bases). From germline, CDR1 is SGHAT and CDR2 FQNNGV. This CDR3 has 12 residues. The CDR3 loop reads CASSLEGYEQYF. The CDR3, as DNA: TGTGCCAGCAGCCTAGAGGGCTACGAGCAGTACTTC. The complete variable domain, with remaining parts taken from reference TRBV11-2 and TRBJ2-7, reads EAGVAQSPRYKIIEKRQSVAFWCNPISGHATLYWYQQILGQGPKLLIQFQNNGVVDDSQLPKDRFSAERLKGVDSTLKIQPAKLEDSAVYLCASSLEGYEQYFGPGTRLTVT.

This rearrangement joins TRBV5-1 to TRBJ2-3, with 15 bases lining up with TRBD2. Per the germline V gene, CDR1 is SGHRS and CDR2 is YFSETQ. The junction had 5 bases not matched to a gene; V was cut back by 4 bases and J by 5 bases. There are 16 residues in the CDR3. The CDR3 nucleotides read TGCGCCAGCAGCCTAGGACTAGCGGGGGGGCAAGATACGCAGTATTTT. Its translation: CASSLGLAGGQDTQYF.

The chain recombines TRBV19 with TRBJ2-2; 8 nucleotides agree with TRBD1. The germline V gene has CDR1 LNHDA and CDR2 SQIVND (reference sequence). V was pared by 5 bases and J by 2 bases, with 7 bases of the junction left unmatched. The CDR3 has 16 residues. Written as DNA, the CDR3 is TGTGCCAGTAGTGTGCAGGGGGCACTTAACACCGGGGAGCTGTTTTTT. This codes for CASSVQGALNTGELFF.

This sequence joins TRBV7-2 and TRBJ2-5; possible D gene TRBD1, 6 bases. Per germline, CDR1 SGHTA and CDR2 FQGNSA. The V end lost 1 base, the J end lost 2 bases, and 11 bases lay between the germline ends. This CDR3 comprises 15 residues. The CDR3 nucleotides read TGTGCCAGCAGCTTAGGCCAGGGGTATCAAGAGACCCAGTACTTC. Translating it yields CASSLGQGYQETQYF. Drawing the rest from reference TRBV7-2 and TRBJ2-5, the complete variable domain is GAGVSQSPSNKVTEKGKDVELRCDPISGHTALYWYRQSLGQGLEFLIYFQGNSAPDKSGLPSDRFSAERTGGSVSTLTIQRTQQEDSAVYLCASSLGQGYQETQYFGPGTRLLVL.

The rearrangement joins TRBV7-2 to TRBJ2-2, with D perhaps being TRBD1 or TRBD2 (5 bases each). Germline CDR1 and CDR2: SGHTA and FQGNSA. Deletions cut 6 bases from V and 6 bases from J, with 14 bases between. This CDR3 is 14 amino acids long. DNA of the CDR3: TGTGCCAGCAGGGTCTTCAGGGACGCCGGGGAGCTGTTTTTT. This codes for CASRVFRDAGELFF.

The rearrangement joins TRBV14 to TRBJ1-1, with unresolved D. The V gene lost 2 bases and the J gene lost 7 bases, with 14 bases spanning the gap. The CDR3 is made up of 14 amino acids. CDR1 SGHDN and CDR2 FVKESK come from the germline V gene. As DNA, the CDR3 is TGTGCCAGCAGCCAAATCGGTTTCACGAATGAAGCTTTCTTT. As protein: CASSQIGFTNEAFF.

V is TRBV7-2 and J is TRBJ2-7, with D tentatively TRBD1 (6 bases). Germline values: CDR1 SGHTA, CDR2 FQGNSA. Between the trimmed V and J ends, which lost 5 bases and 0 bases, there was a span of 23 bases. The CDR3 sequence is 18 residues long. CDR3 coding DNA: TGTGCCAGCAGCCAGAGTGGTCTACGCAACAGGGACTCCTACGAGCAGTACTTC. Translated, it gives CASSQSGLRNRDSYEQYF.

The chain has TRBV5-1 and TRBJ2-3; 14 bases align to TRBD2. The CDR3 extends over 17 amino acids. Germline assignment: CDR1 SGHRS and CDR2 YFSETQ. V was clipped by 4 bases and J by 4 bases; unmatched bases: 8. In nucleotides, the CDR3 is TGCGCCAGCAGCCTTGGGGCGACTAGCGGGGGGGCAGATACGCAGTATTTT. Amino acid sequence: CASSLGATSGGADTQYF.

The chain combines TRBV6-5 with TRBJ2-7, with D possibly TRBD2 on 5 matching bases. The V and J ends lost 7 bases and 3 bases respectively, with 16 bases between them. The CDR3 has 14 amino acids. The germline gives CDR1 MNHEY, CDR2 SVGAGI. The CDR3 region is CASKSRALNYEQYF. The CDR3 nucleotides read TGTGCCAGCAAATCGAGGGCCCTTAACTACGAGCAGTACTTC.

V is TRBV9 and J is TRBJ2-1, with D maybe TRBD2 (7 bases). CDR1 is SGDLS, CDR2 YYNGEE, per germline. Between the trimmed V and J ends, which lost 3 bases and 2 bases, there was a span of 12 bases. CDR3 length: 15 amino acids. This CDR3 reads CASSAGGLTYNEQFF. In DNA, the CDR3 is TGTGCCAGCAGCGCCGGGGGGCTAACCTACAATGAGCAGTTCTTC. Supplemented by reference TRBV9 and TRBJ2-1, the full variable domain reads DSGVTQTPKHLITATGQRVTLRCSPRSGDLSVYWYQQSLDQGLQFLIQYYNGEERAKGNILERFSAQQFPDLHSELNLSSLELGDSALYFCASSAGGLTYNEQFFGPGTRLTVL.

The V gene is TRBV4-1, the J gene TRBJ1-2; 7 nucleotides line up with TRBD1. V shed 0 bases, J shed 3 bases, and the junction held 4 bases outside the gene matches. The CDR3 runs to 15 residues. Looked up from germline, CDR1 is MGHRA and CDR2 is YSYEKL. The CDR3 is CASSQEVGTDYGYTF. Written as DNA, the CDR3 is TGCGCCAGCAGCCAAGAAGTAGGGACAGACTATGGCTACACCTTC.

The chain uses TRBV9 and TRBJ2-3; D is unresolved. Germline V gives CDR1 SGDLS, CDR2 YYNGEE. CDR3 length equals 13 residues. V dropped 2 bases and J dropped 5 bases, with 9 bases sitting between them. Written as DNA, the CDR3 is TGTGCCAGCAGCGTTTTATGGGAAGATACGCAGTATTTT. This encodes CASSVLWEDTQYF.

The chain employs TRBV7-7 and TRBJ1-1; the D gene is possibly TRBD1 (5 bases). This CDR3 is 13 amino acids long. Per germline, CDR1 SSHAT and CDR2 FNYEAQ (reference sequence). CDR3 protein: CATRGLVNTEAFF. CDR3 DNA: TGTGCAACACGGGGACTGGTGAACACTGAAGCTTTCTTT.

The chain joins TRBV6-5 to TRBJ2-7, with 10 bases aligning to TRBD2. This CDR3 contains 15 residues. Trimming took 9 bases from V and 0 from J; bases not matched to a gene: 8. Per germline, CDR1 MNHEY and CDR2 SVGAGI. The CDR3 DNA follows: TGTGCCAGTAGAACTAGCGGGGTATACTCCTACGAGCAGTACTTC. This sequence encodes CASRTSGVYSYEQYF.

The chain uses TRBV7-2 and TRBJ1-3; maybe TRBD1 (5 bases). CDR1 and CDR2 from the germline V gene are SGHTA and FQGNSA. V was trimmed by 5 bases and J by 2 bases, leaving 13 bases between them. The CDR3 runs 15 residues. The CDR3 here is CASSRDSATGNTIYF. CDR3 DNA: TGTGCCAGCAGCCGTGACAGCGCCACTGGAAACACCATATATTTT.

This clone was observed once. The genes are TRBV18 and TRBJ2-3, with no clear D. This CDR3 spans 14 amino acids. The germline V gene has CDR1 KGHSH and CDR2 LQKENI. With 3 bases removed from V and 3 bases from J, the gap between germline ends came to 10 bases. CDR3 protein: CASSPLPETDTQYF. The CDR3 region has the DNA TGTGCCAGCTCACCTCTTCCGGAAACAGATACGCAGTATTTT.

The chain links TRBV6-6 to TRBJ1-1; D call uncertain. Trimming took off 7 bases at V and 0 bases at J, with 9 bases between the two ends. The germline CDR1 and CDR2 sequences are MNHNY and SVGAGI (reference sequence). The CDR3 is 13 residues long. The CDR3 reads CASTAIMNTEAFF. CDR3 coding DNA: TGTGCCAGCACAGCTATAATGAACACTGAAGCTTTCTTT.

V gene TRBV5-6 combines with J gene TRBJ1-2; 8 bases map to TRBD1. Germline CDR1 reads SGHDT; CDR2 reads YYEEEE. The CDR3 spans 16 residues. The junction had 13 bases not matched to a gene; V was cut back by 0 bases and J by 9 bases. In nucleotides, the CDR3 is TGTGCCAGCAGCTTGGTTTCCCAGGGGGCGCAGAGTCGCTACACCTTC. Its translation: CASSLVSQGAQSRYTF.

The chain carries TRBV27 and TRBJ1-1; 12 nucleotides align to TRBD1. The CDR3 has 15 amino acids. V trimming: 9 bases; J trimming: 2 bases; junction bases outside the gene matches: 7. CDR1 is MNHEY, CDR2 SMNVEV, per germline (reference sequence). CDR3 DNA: TGTGCCAGTTCGGGACAGGGGGCGGGAAACACTGAAGCTTTCTTT. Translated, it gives CASSGQGAGNTEAFF.

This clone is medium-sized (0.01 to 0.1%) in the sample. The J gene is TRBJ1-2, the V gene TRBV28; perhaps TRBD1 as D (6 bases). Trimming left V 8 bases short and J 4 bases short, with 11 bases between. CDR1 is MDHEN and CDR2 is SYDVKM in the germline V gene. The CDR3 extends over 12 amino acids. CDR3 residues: CASQEGGYGYTF. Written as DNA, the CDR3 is TGTGCCAGCCAAGAAGGGGGCTATGGCTACACCTTC.

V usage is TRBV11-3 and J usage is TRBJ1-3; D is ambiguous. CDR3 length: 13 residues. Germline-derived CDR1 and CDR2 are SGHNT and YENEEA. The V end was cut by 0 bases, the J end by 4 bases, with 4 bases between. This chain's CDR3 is CASSLEGGNTIYF. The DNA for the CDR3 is TGTGCCAGCAGCTTAGAAGGCGGAAACACCATATATTTT.

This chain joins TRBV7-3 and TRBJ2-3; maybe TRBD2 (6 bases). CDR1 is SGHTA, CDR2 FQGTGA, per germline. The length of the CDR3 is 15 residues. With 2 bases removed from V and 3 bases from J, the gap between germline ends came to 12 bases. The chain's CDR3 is CASSLDPRGTDTQYF. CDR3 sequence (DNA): TGTGCCAGCAGCTTAGATCCACGGGGGACAGATACGCAGTATTTT.

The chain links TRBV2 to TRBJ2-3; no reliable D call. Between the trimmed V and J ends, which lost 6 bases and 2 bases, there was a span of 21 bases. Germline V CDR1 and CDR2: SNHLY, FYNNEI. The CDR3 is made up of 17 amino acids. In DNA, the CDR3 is TGTGCCAGCAGCCTGAGACGGATCGATCCACCCACAGATACGCAGTATTTT. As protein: CASSLRRIDPPTDTQYF.

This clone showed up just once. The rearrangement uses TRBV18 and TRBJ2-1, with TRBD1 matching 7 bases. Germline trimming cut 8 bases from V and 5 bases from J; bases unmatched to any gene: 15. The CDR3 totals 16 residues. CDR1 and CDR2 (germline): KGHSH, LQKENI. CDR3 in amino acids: CASHKAGTGQNNEQFF. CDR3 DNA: TGTGCCAGCCACAAAGCCGGAACGGGACAGAACAATGAGCAGTTCTTC.

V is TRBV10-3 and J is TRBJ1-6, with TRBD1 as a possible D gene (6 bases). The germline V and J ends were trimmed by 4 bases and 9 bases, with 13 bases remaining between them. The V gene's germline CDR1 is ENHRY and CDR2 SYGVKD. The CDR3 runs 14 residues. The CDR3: CAISVGTSLSPLHF. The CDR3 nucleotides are TGTGCCATCAGTGTTGGGACAAGTCTTTCACCCCTCCACTTT.

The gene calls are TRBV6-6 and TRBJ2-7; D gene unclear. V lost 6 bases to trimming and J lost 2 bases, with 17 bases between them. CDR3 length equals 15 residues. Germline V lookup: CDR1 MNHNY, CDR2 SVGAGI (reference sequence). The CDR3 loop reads CASRHQPTDTYEQYF. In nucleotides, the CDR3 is TGTGCCAGCAGACATCAGCCGACGGATACCTACGAGCAGTACTTC.

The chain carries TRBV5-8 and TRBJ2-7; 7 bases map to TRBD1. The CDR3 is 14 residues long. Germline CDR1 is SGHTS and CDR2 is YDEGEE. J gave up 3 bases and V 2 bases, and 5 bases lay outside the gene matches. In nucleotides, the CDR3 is TGTGCCAGCAGCTTTGACAGGGCGTACTACGAGCAGTACTTC. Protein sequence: CASSFDRAYYEQYF.

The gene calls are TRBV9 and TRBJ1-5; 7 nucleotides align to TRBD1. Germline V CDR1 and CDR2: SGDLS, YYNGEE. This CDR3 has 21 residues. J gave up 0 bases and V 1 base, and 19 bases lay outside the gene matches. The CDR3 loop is CASSVRGQTGAFTPSNQPQHF. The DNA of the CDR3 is TGTGCCAGCAGCGTACGAGGCCAAACAGGGGCCTTTACCCCTAGCAATCAGCCCCAGCATTTT.